This entry features one TCR beta chain sequence. Antigen unknown. These data originate in a study of OX40 agonist ivuxolimab in advanced cancers. About the research overall: Across the patients, intravenous ivuxolimab was delivered every 2 weeks at 0.01 to 10 mg/kg. Study-level results: Determination of antigen specificity was not performed for the expanded peripheral T cells.

Clones were read by immunoSEQ multiplex PCR, and TCRdb kept only the in-frame ones, dropping some. The sample lists around 65,000 clones; roughly 90% were seen once. This receptor was identified in an adult with an advanced solid tumor such as melanoma, head and neck, liver or kidney cancer. Sequences were derived from CD4+ or CD8+ T cells sorted from blood, sampled in a trial of the OX40 agonist ivuxolimab.

The CDR3 protein is CASSEFHRPSGYTF. CDR3 nucleotide sequence: TGTGCCAGCAGTGAATTCCACCGCCCCTCTGGCTACACCTTC. The V and J genes are TRBV25-1 and TRBJ1-2; D gene ambiguous. The germline gives CDR1 MGHDK, CDR2 SYGVNS. This CDR3 is built from 14 residues. Trimming took off 1 base at V and 7 bases at J, with 13 bases between the two ends.